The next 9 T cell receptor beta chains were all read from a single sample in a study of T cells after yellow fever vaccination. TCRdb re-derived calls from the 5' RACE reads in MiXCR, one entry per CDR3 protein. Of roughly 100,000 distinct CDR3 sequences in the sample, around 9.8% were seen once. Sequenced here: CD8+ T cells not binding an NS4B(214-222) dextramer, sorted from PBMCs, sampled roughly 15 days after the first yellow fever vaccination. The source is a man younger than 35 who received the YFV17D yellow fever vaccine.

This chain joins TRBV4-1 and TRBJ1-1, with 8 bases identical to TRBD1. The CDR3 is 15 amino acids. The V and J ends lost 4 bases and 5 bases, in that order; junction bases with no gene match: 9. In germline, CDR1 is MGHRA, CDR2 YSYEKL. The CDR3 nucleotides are TGCGCCAGCAGCCTAATTGGACAGGGAAGGACTGAAGCTTTCTTT. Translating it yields CASSLIGQGRTEAFF.

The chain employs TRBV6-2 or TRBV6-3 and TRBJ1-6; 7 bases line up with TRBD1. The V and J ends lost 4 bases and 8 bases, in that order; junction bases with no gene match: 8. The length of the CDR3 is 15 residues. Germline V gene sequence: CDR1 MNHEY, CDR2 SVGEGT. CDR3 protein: CASSSLGQVHSPLHF. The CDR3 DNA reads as TGTGCCAGCAGTTCCCTCGGACAGGTTCATTCACCCCTCCACTTT.

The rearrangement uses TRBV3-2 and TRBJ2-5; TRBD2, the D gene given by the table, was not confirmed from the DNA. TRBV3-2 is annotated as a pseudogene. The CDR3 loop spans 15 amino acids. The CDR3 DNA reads TGTGCCAGCAGCACCCGAAGCGGGGGTTGGGAGACCCAGTACTTC. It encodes CASSTRSGGWETQYF.

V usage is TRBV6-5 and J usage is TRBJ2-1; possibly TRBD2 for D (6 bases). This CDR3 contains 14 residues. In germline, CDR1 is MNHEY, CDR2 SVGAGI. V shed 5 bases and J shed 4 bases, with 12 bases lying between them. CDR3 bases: TGTGCCAGCAGTACTAGCCCCAGTTACAATGAGCAGTTCTTC. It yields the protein CASSTSPSYNEQFF.

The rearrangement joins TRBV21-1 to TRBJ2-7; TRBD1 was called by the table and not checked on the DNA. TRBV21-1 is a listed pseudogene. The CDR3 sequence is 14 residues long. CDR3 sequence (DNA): TGTACCAGCAGCAAAAGGACACACTCCTACGAGCAGTACGTC. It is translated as CTSSKRTHSYEQYV.

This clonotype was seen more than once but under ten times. The CDR3 sequence is CASSPSGGALNEQFF. CDR3 nucleotide sequence: TGTGCCAGCAGCCCGAGCGGGGGGGCGCTTAATGAGCAGTTCTTC. The J gene is TRBJ2-1, the V gene TRBV7-3, with TRBD2 matching 10 bases. With 5 bases clipped from V and 7 bases from J, the junction kept 8 bases outside the gene matches. This CDR3 contains 15 residues. Looked up from germline, CDR1 is SGHTA and CDR2 is FQGTGA. Full variable domain (rest looked up from reference TRBV7-3 and TRBJ2-1): GAGVSQTPSNKVTEKGKYVELRCDPISGHTALYWYRQSLGQGPEFLIYFQGTGAADDSGLPNDRFFAVRPEGSVSTLKIQRTERGDSAVYLCASSPSGGALNEQFFGPGTRLTVL.

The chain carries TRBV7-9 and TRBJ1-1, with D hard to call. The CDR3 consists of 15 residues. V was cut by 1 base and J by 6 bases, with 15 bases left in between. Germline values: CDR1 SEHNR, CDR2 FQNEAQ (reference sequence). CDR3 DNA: TGTGCCAGCAGCTTAGTGGGGAGCTGGCCCGCTGAAGCTTTCTTT. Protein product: CASSLVGSWPAEAFF. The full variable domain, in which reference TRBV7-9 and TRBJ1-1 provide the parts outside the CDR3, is DTGVSQNPRHKITKRGQNVTFRCDPISEHNRLYWYRQTLGQGPEFLTYFQNEAQLEKSRLLSDRFSAERPKGSFSTLEIQRTEQGDSAMYLCASSLVGSWPAEAFFGQGTRLTVV.

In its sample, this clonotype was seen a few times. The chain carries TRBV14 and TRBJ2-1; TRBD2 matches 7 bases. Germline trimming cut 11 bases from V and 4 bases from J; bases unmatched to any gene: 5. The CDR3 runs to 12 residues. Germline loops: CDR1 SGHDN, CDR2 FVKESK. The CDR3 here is CASGGLYNEQFF. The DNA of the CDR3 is TGTGCCTCGGGGGGACTATACAATGAGCAGTTCTTC. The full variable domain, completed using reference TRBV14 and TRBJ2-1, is EAGVTQFPSHSVIEKGQTVTLRCDPISGHDNLYWYRRVMGKEIKFLLHFVKESKQDESGMPNNRFLAERTGGTYSTLKVQPAELEDSGVYFCASGGLYNEQFFGPGTRLTVL.

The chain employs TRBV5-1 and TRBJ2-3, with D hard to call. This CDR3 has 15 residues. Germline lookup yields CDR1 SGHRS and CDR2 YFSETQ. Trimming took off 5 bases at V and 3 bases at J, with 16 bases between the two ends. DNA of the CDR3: TGCGCCAGCAGAGACACGGGTTTGTTGACAGATACGCAGTATTTT. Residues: CASRDTGLLTDTQYF. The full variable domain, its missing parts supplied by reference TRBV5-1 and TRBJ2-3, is KAGVTQTPRYLIKTRGQQVTLSCSPISGHRSVSWYQQTPGQGLQFLFEYFSETQRNKGNFPGRFSGRQFSNSRSEMNVSTLELGDSALYLCASRDTGLLTDTQYFGPGTRLTVL.